One sample yielded the 9 T cell receptor beta chains listed below, sequenced in a study of blood T cell repertoires in COVID-19. Clones were sequenced by immunoSEQ multiplex PCR, and TCRdb holds only the in-frame ones, with some missing. The sample holds a few hundred thousand clones, more than 75% seen once. The sample comprised peripheral blood. The receptors come from a human donor in a cohort sampled during active COVID-19.

The genes are TRBV27 and TRBJ2-1; TRBD2 aligns across 15 bases. Trimming at V came to 5 bases and at J to 7 bases, leaving 3 bases not matched to a gene. The length of the CDR3 is 15 residues. CDR1 and CDR2 from the germline V gene are MNHEY and SMNVEV (reference sequence). The CDR3: CASSPGLAGGNEQFF. As DNA, the CDR3 is TGTGCCAGCAGTCCTGGACTAGCGGGAGGGAATGAGCAGTTCTTC.

The chain joins TRBV24-1 to TRBJ2-2; D not certain. Deletions cut 6 bases from V and 4 bases from J, with 17 bases between. The CDR3 spans 16 residues. Germline assignment: CDR1 KGHDR and CDR2 SFDVKD. The CDR3 region is CATSPYAAAPTGELFF. CDR3 DNA: TGTGCCACCAGTCCCTATGCGGCGGCACCCACCGGGGAGCTGTTTTTT.

This clone was seen only a few times. The chain has TRBV27 and TRBJ1-6, with 7 bases that match TRBD1. V was pared by 3 bases and J by 5 bases, with 4 bases of the junction left unmatched. The germline V gene has CDR1 MNHEY and CDR2 SMNVEV (reference sequence). The CDR3 is 15 residues long. The CDR3 DNA follows: TGTGCCAGCAGTTTTGACAGGGCTAATAATTCACCCCTCCACTTT. Its protein product is CASSFDRANNSPLHF.

The chain is built from TRBV7-2 and TRBJ2-7; TRBD1 agrees at 7 bases. The CDR3 consists of 14 residues. Germline V gives CDR1 SGHTA, CDR2 FQGNSA. V was pared by 3 bases and J by 2 bases, with 4 bases of the junction left unmatched. The CDR3 is CASSFSGTAYEQYF. Here the CDR3 DNA reads TGTGCCAGCAGCTTCTCCGGGACAGCCTACGAGCAGTACTTC.

The genes are TRBV6-5 and TRBJ1-1, with D possibly being TRBD1 (5 bases). The CDR3 runs 15 residues. V was shortened by 2 bases and J by 3 bases, with 13 bases between the two germline ends. Germline V gene data show CDR1 as MNHEY and CDR2 as SVGAGI. The CDR3 coding sequence is TGTGCCAGCAGTTACGGGGGGGGGACGGACACTGAAGCTTTCTTT. The encoded protein is CASSYGGGTDTEAFF.

This clone was counted once. V gene TRBV5-6 combines with J gene TRBJ2-7; D perhaps matches TRBD1 (5 bases). V shed 0 bases and J shed 4 bases, with 8 bases lying between them. There are 13 residues in the CDR3. Germline values: CDR1 SGHDT, CDR2 YYEEEE. The CDR3 DNA is TGTGCCAGCAGCTTGGTGGGGCATTACGAGCAGTACTTC. Translating it yields CASSLVGHYEQYF.

The chain has TRBV5-6 and TRBJ2-5, with D perhaps matching TRBD1 (6 bases). The V end was cut by 0 bases, the J end by 5 bases, with 14 bases between. The CDR3 is 15 residues long. Germline CDR1 reads SGHDT; CDR2 reads YYEEEE. DNA of the CDR3: TGTGCCAGCAGCTTGGACACAGGGCGGCGGGAGACCCAGTACTTC. Translation gives CASSLDTGRRETQYF.

For this clone: Additional DNA sequences in this sample encode the identical CDR3. This chain uses TRBV27 with TRBJ1-1, with TRBD1 matching 9 bases. The junction had 5 bases not matched to a gene; V was cut back by 5 bases and J by 1 base. Germline V gives CDR1 MNHEY, CDR2 SMNVEV (reference sequence). This CDR3 spans 15 amino acids. The CDR3 region has the DNA TGTGCCAGCAGTCCATTGGGACAGGGGAACACTGAAGCTTTCTTT. Protein sequence: CASSPLGQGNTEAFF.

This clone occurred many times. The chain recombines TRBV6-1 with TRBJ2-3; 12 bases line up with TRBD2. There are 15 residues in the CDR3. Germline V gene sequence: CDR1 MNHNS, CDR2 SASEGT. Trimming took 2 bases from V and 4 from J; bases not matched to a gene: 1. The CDR3 spells CASSELAGGPDTQYF. The CDR3 DNA reads TGTGCCAGCAGTGAACTAGCGGGGGGGCCAGATACGCAGTATTTT.